These 10 T cell receptor beta chains were sequenced from one sample in a study of blood T cell repertoires in COVID-19. TCRdb's copy holds only in-frame clones and misses some; the assay was immunoSEQ multiplex PCR. The profile shows roughly 34,000 clones, more than 85% of them singletons. Specimen: peripheral blood. The origin of the receptors is a man between 60 and 75 years old with active or convalescent COVID-19.

This chain uses TRBV5-1 with TRBJ2-2, with 8 bases aligning to TRBD2. The ends lost 2 bases at V and 2 bases at J; junction bases unmatched: 5. Per germline, CDR1 SGHRS and CDR2 YFSETQ. The CDR3 loop spans 16 amino acids. In DNA, the CDR3 is TGCGCCAGCAGCTTAAGCGGGAGCGGAAACACCGGGGAGCTGTTTTTT. Its translation: CASSLSGSGNTGELFF.

The V call is TRBV4-1, the J call TRBJ2-1; D is unclear. This CDR3 is built from 12 residues. Germline values: CDR1 MGHRA, CDR2 YSYEKL. V shed 1 base and J shed 9 bases, with 7 bases lying between them. For the CDR3, the DNA is TGCGCCAGCAGCCAAGTCCTCAGTGAGCAGTTCTTC. This sequence encodes CASSQVLSEQFF.

The CDR3 DNA follows: TGCAGCGCCCTCTCTGGAAACACCATATATTTT. Translated: CSALSGNTIYF. The chain joins TRBV29-1 to TRBJ1-3; D remains unclear. The CDR3 runs to 11 residues. Germline V gene data show CDR1 as SQVTM and CDR2 as ANQGSEA. V was cut by 7 bases and J by 0 bases, with 4 bases left in between.

V and J are TRBV18 and TRBJ1-2; no reliable D call. V was shortened by 0 bases and J by 10 bases, with 15 bases between the two germline ends. Germline CDR1 and CDR2: KGHSH and LQKENI. The CDR3 consists of 14 residues. CDR3 sequence reads: CASSPPSKDSSYTF. As DNA, the CDR3 is TGTGCCAGCTCACCACCGAGTAAGGACTCCTCCTACACCTTC.

The J gene is TRBJ1-1, the V gene TRBV7-3; 9 bases match TRBD1. CDR1 and CDR2 (germline): SGHTA, FQGTGA. With 6 bases clipped from V and 3 bases from J, the junction kept 5 bases outside the gene matches. There are 14 residues in the CDR3. The DNA for the CDR3 is TGTGCCAGCAGACCTGGGACAGGGTACACTGAAGCTTTCTTT. This sequence encodes CASRPGTGYTEAFF.

The rearrangement uses TRBV7-2 and TRBJ2-1; tentatively, D is TRBD1 (5 bases). The CDR3 has 16 residues. Trimming pared 1 base from V and 0 bases from J, leaving 10 bases between. Germline V gene sequence: CDR1 SGHTA, CDR2 FQGNSA. The CDR3 DNA reads as TGTGCCAGCAGCTTAGTCCCAGGGTTCTCCTACAATGAGCAGTTCTTC. Protein: CASSLVPGFSYNEQFF.

This sequence joins TRBV6-1 and TRBJ2-1; D is unclear. Germline V gives CDR1 MNHNS, CDR2 SASEGT. V shed 3 bases and J shed 0 bases, with 9 bases lying between them. The CDR3 loop spans 15 amino acids. For the CDR3, the DNA is TGTGCCAGCAGTGAGTGGCAGAACTCCTACAATGAGCAGTTCTTC. This translates into CASSEWQNSYNEQFF.

The CDR3 coding sequence is TGTGCCAGCAGTGAAGGGCCCCAGGGGGCCGGATATGGCTACACCTTC. It specifies CASSEGPQGAGYGYTF. The chain has TRBV2 and TRBJ1-2; TRBD1 matches 8 bases. V was clipped by 1 base and J by 5 bases; unmatched bases: 9. The germline gives CDR1 SNHLY, CDR2 FYNNEI. This CDR3 spans 16 amino acids.

The V gene is TRBV4-3, the J gene TRBJ1-2; 11 bases line up with TRBD1. The CDR3 totals 15 residues. CDR1 is LGHNA and CDR2 is YSLEER in the germline V gene. After removal of 4 bases from V and 8 bases from J, the junction contained 9 bases not matched to a gene. This CDR3 is CASSPSGQGDRGYTF. The CDR3 region has the DNA TGCGCCAGCAGCCCTTCGGGACAGGGGGATCGCGGCTACACCTTC.

The chain joins TRBV19 to TRBJ1-4; D is undetermined. CDR1 and CDR2 from the germline V gene are LNHDA and SQIVND (reference sequence). This CDR3 region has 14 residues. V lost 6 bases and J 5 bases, leaving 13 bases between the germline ends. CDR3 protein: CASRTLGGNEKLFF. The CDR3 region has the DNA TGTGCCAGTAGAACACTCGGAGGAAATGAAAAACTGTTTTTT. Variable domain in full (rest from reference TRBV19 and TRBJ1-4): DGGITQSPKYLFRKEGQNVTLSCEQNLNHDAMYWYRQDPGQGLRLIYYSQIVNDFQKGDIAEGYSVSREKKESFPLTVTSAQKNPTAFYLCASRTLGGNEKLFFGSGTQLSVL.